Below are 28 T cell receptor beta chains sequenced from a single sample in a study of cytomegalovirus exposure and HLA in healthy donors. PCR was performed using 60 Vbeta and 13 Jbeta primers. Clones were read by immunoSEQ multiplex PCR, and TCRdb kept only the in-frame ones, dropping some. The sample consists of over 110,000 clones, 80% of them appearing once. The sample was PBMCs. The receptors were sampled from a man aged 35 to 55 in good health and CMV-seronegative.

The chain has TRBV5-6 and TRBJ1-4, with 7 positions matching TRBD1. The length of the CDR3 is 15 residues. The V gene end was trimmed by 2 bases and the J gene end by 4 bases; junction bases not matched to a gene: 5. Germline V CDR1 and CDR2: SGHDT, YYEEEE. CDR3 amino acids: CASSFTGQVNEKLFF. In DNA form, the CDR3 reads TGTGCCAGCAGCTTTACCGGACAGGTTAATGAAAAACTGTTTTTT.

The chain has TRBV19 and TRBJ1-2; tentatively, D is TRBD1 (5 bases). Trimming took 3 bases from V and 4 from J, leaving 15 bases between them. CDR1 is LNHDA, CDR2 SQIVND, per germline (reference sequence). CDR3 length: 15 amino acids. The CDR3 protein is CASSMSVQGSYGYTF. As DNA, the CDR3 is TGTGCCAGTAGTATGTCCGTGCAGGGCAGCTATGGCTACACCTTC.

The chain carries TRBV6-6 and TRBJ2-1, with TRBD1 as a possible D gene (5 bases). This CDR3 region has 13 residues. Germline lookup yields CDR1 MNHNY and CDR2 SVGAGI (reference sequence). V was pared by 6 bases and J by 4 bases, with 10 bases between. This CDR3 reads CASREDSYNEQFF. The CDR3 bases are TGTGCCAGCAGAGAAGACAGTTACAATGAGCAGTTCTTC.

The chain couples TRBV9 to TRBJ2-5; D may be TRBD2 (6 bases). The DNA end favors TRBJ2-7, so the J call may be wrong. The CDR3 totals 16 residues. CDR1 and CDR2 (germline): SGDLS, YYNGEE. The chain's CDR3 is CASSPQGAGRSFEQYF. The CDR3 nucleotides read TGTGCCAGCAGCCCCCAAGGGGCGGGACGGTCATTCGAGCAGTACTTC.

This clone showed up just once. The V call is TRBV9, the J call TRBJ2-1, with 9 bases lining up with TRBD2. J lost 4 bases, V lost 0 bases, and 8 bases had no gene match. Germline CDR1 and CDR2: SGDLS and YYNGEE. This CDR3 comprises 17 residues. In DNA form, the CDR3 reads TGTGCCAGCAGCGTAGGAGTTAGCGGGGGTCGATACAATGAGCAGTTCTTC. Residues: CASSVGVSGGRYNEQFF.

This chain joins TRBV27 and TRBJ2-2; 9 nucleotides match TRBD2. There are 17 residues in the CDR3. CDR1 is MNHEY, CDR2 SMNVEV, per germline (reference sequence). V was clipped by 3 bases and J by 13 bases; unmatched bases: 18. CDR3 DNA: TGTGCCAGCAGTTTCCTGGGGCGGGGGGGCCGACATGGCTGGCTGTTTTTT. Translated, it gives CASSFLGRGGRHGWLFF.

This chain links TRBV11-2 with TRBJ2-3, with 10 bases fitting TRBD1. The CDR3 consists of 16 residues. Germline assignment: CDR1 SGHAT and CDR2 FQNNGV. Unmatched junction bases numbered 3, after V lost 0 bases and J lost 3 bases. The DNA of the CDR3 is TGTGCCAGCAGCTTAGATCGACAGGGGGCAACAGATACGCAGTATTTT. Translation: CASSLDRQGATDTQYF. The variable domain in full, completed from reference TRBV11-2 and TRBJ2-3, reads EAGVAQSPRYKIIEKRQSVAFWCNPISGHATLYWYQQILGQGPKLLIQFQNNGVVDDSQLPKDRFSAERLKGVDSTLKIQPAKLEDSAVYLCASSLDRQGATDTQYFGPGTRLTVL.

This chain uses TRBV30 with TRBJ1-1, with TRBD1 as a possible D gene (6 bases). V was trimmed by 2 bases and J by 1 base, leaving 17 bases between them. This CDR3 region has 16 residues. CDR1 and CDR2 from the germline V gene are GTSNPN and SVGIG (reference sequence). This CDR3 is CAWSLSGVAKNTEAFF. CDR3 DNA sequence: TGTGCCTGGAGTCTATCAGGGGTAGCCAAGAACACTGAAGCTTTCTTT.

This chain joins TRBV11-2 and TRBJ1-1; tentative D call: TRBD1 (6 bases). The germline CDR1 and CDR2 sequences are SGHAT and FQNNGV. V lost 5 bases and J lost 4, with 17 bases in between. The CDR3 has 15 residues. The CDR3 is CASSTGGGAGTEAFF. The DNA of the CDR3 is TGTGCCAGCAGCACCGGTGGGGGGGCGGGCACTGAAGCTTTCTTT.

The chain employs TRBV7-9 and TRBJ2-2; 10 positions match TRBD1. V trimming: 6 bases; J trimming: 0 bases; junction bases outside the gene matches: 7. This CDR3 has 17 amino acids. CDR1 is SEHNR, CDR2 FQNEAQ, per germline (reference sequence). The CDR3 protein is CASRRGQGISNTGELFF. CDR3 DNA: TGTGCCAGCAGAAGGGGACAGGGGATTTCGAACACCGGGGAGCTGTTTTTT.

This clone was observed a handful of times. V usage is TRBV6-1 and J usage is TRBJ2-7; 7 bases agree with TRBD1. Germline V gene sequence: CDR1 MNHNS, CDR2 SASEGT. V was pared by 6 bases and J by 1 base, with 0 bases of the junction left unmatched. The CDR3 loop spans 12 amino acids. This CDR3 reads CASRQGSYEQYF. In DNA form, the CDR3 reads TGTGCCAGCAGACAGGGGTCCTACGAGCAGTACTTC.

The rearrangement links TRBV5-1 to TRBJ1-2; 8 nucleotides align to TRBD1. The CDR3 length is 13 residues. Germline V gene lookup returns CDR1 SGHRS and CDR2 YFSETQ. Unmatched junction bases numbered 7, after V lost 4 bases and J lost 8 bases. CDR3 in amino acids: CASSLGQGRGYTF. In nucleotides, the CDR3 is TGCGCCAGCAGCCTCGGACAGGGCCGGGGCTACACCTTC.

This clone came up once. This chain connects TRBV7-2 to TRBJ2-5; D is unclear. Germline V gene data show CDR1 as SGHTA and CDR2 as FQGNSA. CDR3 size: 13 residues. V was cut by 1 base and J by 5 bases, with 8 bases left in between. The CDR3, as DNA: TGTGCCAGCAGCTTAGGTTACGGGGAGACCCAGTACTTC. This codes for CASSLGYGETQYF. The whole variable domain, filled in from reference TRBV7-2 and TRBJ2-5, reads GAGVSQSPSNKVTEKGKDVELRCDPISGHTALYWYRQSLGQGLEFLIYFQGNSAPDKSGLPSDRFSAERTGGSVSTLTIQRTQQEDSAVYLCASSLGYGETQYFGPGTRLLVL.

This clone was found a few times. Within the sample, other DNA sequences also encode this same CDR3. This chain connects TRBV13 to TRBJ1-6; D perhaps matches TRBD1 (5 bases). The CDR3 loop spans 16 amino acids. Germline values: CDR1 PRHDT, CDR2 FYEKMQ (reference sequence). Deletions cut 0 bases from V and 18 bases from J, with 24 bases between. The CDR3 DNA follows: TGTGCCAGCAGCTTAGGGAGTAAGCAGGGTCTCCCACCGAGCCACTTT. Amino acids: CASSLGSKQGLPPSHF.

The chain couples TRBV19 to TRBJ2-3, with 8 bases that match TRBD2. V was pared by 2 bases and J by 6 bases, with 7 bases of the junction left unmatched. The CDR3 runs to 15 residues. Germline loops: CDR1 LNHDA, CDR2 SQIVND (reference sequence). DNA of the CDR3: TGTGCCAGTAGTATAATGGCGGGGGGAACTGATACGCAGTATTTT. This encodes CASSIMAGGTDTQYF. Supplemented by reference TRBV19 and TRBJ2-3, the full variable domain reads DGGITQSPKYLFRKEGQNVTLSCEQNLNHDAMYWYRQDPGQGLRLIYYSQIVNDFQKGDIAEGYSVSREKKESFPLTVTSAQKNPTAFYLCASSIMAGGTDTQYFGPGTRLTVL.

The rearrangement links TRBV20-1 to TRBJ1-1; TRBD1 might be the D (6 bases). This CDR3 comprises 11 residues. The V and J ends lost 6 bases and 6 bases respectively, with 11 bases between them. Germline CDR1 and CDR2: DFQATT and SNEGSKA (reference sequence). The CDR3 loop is CSAVQGAEAFF. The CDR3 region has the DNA TGCAGTGCAGTACAGGGAGCTGAAGCTTTCTTT.

The CDR3, as DNA: TGTGCCAGCACTTCCCCTAAGGGGGGGCCACAATACAATGAGCAGTTCTTC. This encodes CASTSPKGGPQYNEQFF. This chain joins TRBV27 and TRBJ2-1, with D possibly matching TRBD2 (7 bases). The CDR3 loop spans 17 amino acids. CDR1 is MNHEY, CDR2 SMNVEV, per germline (reference sequence). V lost 7 bases, J lost 4 bases, and 23 bases lay in between.

CDR3: CASSALAGGIYEQFF. CDR3 coding DNA: TGTGCCAGCAGCGCACTAGCGGGGGGTATCTATGAGCAGTTCTTC. The chain joins TRBV7-9 to TRBJ2-1, with TRBD2 identical over 12 bases. CDR3 length equals 15 residues. J lost 8 bases, V lost 5 bases, and 7 bases had no gene match. The germline gives CDR1 SEHNR, CDR2 FQNEAQ (reference sequence).

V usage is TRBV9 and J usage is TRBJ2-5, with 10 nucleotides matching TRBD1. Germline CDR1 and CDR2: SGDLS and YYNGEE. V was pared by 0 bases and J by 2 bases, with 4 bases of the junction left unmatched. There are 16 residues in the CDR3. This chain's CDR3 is CASSVGTGGRQETQYF. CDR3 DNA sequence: TGTGCCAGCAGCGTAGGGACAGGGGGTCGACAAGAGACCCAGTACTTC.

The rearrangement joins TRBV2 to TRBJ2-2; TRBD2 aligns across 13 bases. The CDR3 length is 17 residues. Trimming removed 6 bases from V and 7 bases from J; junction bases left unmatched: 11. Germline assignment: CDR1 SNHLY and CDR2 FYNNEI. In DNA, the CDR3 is TGTGCCAGCAGGGGACTAGCGGGGTCTCCGGGGGGCGGGGAGCTGTTTTTT. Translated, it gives CASRGLAGSPGGGELFF.

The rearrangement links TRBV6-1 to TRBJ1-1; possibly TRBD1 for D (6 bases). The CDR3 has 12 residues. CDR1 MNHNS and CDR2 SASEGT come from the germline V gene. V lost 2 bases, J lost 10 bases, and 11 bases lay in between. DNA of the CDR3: TGTGCCAGCAGTGAATCGTGGGGGCGAGCTTTCTTT. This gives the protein CASSESWGRAFF.

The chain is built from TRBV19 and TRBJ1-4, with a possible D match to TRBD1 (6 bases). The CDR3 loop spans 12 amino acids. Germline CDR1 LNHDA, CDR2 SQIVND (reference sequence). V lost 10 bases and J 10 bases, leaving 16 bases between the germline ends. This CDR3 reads CATRGGGVKLFF. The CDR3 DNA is TGTGCCACACGAGGGGGGGGAGTAAAACTGTTTTTT.

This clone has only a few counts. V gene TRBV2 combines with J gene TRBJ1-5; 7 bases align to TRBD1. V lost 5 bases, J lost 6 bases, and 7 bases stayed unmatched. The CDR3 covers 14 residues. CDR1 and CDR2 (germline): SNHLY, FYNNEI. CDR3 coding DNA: TGTGCCAGCAGTCCGGGACAGACGATTCAGCCCCAGCATTTT. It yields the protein CASSPGQTIQPQHF.

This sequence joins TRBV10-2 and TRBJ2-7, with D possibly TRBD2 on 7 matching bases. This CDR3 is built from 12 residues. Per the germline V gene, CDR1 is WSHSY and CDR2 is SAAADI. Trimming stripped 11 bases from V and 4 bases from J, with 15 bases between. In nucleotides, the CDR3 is TGCGCCCTACAGGGAGGGAATTACGAGCAGTACTTC. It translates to CALQGGNYEQYF.

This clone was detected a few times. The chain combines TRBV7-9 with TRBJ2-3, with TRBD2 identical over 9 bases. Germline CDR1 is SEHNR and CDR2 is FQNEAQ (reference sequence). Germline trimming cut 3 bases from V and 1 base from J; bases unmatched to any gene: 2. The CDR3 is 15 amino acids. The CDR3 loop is CASSFPSGGTDTQYF. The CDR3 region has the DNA TGTGCCAGCAGCTTCCCTAGCGGGGGCACAGATACGCAGTATTTT.

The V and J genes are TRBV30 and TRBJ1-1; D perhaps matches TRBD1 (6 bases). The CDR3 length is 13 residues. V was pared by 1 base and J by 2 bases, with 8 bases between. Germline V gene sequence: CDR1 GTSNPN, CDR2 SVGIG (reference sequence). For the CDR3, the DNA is TGTGCCTGGAGTGGACAGGCCAACACTGAAGCTTTCTTT. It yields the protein CAWSGQANTEAFF.

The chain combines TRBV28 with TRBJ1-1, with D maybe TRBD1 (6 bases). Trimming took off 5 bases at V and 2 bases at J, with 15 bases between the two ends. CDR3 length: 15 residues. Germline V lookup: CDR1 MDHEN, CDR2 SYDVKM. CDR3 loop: CASSPARGANTEAFF. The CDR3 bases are TGTGCCAGCAGTCCCGCCCGGGGGGCAAACACTGAAGCTTTCTTT.

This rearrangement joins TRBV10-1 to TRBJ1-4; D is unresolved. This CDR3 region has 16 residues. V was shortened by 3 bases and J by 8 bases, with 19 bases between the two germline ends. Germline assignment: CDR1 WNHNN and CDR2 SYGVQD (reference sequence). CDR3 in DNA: TGCGCCAGCAGTGAATCGGGCAGGCCGGGAAGGGAAAAACTGTTTTTT. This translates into CASSESGRPGREKLFF.